The 26 T cell receptor beta chains presented below share a single source sample, sequenced in a study of coeliac disease. TCRdb's copy holds only in-frame clones and misses some; the assay was immunoSEQ multiplex PCR. The data contain about 6,500 clones, roughly 70% of them singletons. The sample comprised lamina propria lymphocytes from the gut. The receptors were gathered from a man aged 50-59 years with active celiac disease.

This chain uses TRBV7-9 with TRBJ1-1; 9 bases align to TRBD1. Looked up from germline, CDR1 is SEHNR and CDR2 is FQNEAQ (reference sequence). The ends lost 5 bases at V and 2 bases at J; junction bases unmatched: 6. The CDR3 spans 15 residues. This chain's CDR3 is CASSNWDRANTEAFF. Here the CDR3 DNA reads TGTGCCAGCAGCAACTGGGACAGGGCAAACACTGAAGCTTTCTTT.

V is TRBV19 and J is TRBJ1-5; 11 nucleotides line up with TRBD1. Germline lookup yields CDR1 LNHDA and CDR2 SQIVND (reference sequence). With V trimmed by 4 bases and J by 7 bases, 9 bases remained unmatched. The CDR3 spans 16 residues. CDR3 nucleotides: TGTGCCAGTAGTAGCCGGGACAGGGGGTTCGTGCAGCCCCAGCATTTT. Encoded protein: CASSSRDRGFVQPQHF.

The CDR3 DNA follows: TGTGCCAGCAGCCCCCGGGACAGAGTTACCTTACTCTATGGCTACACCTTC. This sequence encodes CASSPRDRVTLLYGYTF. This chain links TRBV4-2 with TRBJ1-2; 7 bases align to TRBD1. The ends lost 4 bases at V and 4 bases at J; junction bases unmatched: 15. The germline V gene has CDR1 LGHNA and CDR2 YNFKEQ. CDR3 size: 17 residues.

As to this clone: Its ends do not fully match the called genes, so a read error is possible. The rearrangement joins TRBV7-7 to TRBJ2-5; 10 nucleotides line up with TRBD2. CDR3 size: 16 residues. Per germline, CDR1 SSHAT and CDR2 FNYEAQ (reference sequence). The CDR3 sequence is CASSLGVAGGQETQYF. The CDR3 nucleotides read TGTGCTAGCAGCTTAGGAGTAGCGGGGGGCCAAGAGACCCAGTACTTC.

V usage is TRBV6-5 and J usage is TRBJ1-1, with 7 bases that match TRBD1. This CDR3 region has 14 residues. Germline CDR1 MNHEY, CDR2 SVGAGI. With 8 bases clipped from V and 0 bases from J, the junction kept 6 bases outside the gene matches. CDR3 loop: CASARDSMNTEAFF. CDR3 DNA: TGTGCCAGCGCTAGGGACAGCATGAACACTGAAGCTTTCTTT.

The chain combines TRBV6-6 with TRBJ2-7; D is undetermined. V was trimmed by 6 bases and J by 0 bases, leaving 18 bases between them. The CDR3 spans 16 residues. Germline V CDR1 and CDR2: MNHNY, SVGAGI (reference sequence). The CDR3 reads CASRNKKGSSSYEQYV. Here the CDR3 DNA reads TGTGCCAGCAGGAACAAGAAGGGATCTAGCTCCTACGAGCAGTACGTC.

Only a few counts were recorded for this clone. This chain connects TRBV18 to TRBJ2-2; 7 nucleotides line up with TRBD2. The CDR3 contains 18 residues. V shed 0 bases and J 6 bases; nucleotides not matched to a gene: 13. The germline CDR1 and CDR2 sequences are KGHSH and LQKENI. CDR3 sequence: CASSPPDWGGARAGELFF. The CDR3 region has the DNA TGTGCCAGCTCACCACCCGACTGGGGAGGGGCGCGAGCCGGGGAGCTGTTTTTT.

The chain uses TRBV30 and TRBJ2-1; TRBD1 might be the D (5 bases). The germline V and J ends were trimmed by 0 bases and 15 bases, with 15 bases remaining between them. The germline V gene encodes CDR1 GTSNPN and CDR2 SVGIG (reference sequence). The CDR3 extends over 12 amino acids. The CDR3 spells CAWSVLSGAPFF. The CDR3 region has the DNA TGTGCCTGGAGTGTACTCTCTGGGGCTCCGTTCTTC.

The chain recombines TRBV29-1 with TRBJ2-1; 8 bases are shared with TRBD2. CDR3 size: 16 residues. Germline-derived CDR1 and CDR2 are SQVTM and ANQGSEA. After removal of 1 base from V and 0 bases from J, the junction contained 5 bases not matched to a gene. The CDR3 DNA is TGCAGCGTTGAAGGACTAGCGCAGAGCTCCTACAATGAGCAGTTCTTC. This sequence encodes CSVEGLAQSSYNEQFF.

This clone was seen only once. The V and J genes are TRBV9 and TRBJ2-7; D possibly corresponds to TRBD2 (6 bases). The germline V gene encodes CDR1 SGDLS and CDR2 YYNGEE. V was cut by 3 bases and J by 3 bases, with 16 bases left in between. The length of the CDR3 is 15 residues. CDR3 protein: CASSAGGTEDYEQYF. CDR3 sequence (DNA): TGTGCCAGCAGCGCCGGTGGGACTGAGGACTACGAGCAGTACTTC.

The chain couples TRBV9 to TRBJ2-5; possibly TRBD1 for D (6 bases). Germline-derived CDR1 and CDR2 are SGDLS and YYNGEE. V was clipped by 3 bases and J by 2 bases, with 14 bases between them. There are 15 residues in the CDR3. Here the CDR3 reads CASSGPGTYQETQYF. CDR3 coding DNA: TGTGCCAGCAGCGGACCAGGGACATATCAAGAGACCCAGTACTTC.

This clone was picked up a small number of times. The chain joins TRBV27 to TRBJ1-1; TRBD1 matches at 12 bases. CDR3 size: 18 residues. The junction had 11 bases not matched to a gene; V was cut back by 2 bases and J by 4 bases. Germline V gene lookup returns CDR1 MNHEY and CDR2 SMNVEV (reference sequence). CDR3 amino acids: CASSLKGGQGARVTEAFF. Here the CDR3 DNA reads TGTGCCAGCAGTTTAAAAGGGGGACAGGGGGCGAGAGTCACTGAAGCTTTCTTT.

This clone was counted only a few times. The gene calls are TRBV9 and TRBJ2-7; 9 bases map to TRBD2. Germline V gene sequence: CDR1 SGDLS, CDR2 YYNGEE. The CDR3 is 16 amino acids. Unmatched junction bases numbered 11, after V lost 3 bases and J lost 4 bases. CDR3 bases: TGTGCCAGCAGCGGTCCCAGCGGGGGGATTCTATACGAGCAGTACTTC. Residues: CASSGPSGGILYEQYF.

The V call is TRBV2, the J call TRBJ2-2; D possibly corresponds to TRBD2 (6 bases). Between the trimmed V and J ends, which lost 7 bases and 3 bases, there was a span of 12 bases. The CDR3 totals 14 residues. The germline V gene has CDR1 SNHLY and CDR2 FYNNEI. In DNA form, the CDR3 reads TGTGCCAGCATATGGGACTTATACACCGGGGAGCTGTTTTTT. Translated, it gives CASIWDLYTGELFF.

This chain connects TRBV19 to TRBJ2-3; weak D call: TRBD2 (6 bases). Germline V gene sequence: CDR1 LNHDA, CDR2 SQIVND (reference sequence). This CDR3 is 16 amino acids long. V was clipped by 7 bases and J by 0 bases, with 17 bases between them. CDR3 protein: CASTKAGASSTDTQYF. CDR3 coding DNA: TGTGCCAGTACTAAAGCGGGCGCCTCTAGCACAGATACGCAGTATTTT.

This clone has just one count. The J gene is TRBJ1-2, the V gene TRBV11-2; the D gene is possibly TRBD1 (6 bases). The germline V and J ends were trimmed by 2 bases and 6 bases, with 13 bases remaining between them. Per germline, CDR1 SGHAT and CDR2 FQNNGV. This CDR3 region has 14 residues. The CDR3 protein is CASSLFRGGDGYTF. CDR3 nucleotide sequence: TGTGCCAGCAGCTTATTTCGAGGGGGGGATGGCTACACCTTC.

This sequence joins TRBV7-9 and TRBJ2-1; TRBD2 matches at 8 bases. The trim removed 2 bases at V and 6 bases at J, leaving 6 bases unmatched. Germline V gives CDR1 SEHNR, CDR2 FQNEAQ (reference sequence). The CDR3 runs to 15 residues. The CDR3 sequence: CASSLTVAGFNEQFF. The CDR3, as DNA: TGTGCCAGCAGCTTAACCGTAGCGGGGTTCAATGAGCAGTTCTTC.

The CDR3 coding sequence is TGCACCAGCAGCCAAGACCCCGGGACTAGCGAGCGCACAGATACGCAGTATTTT. This gives the protein CTSSQDPGTSERTDTQYF. The chain links TRBV1 to TRBJ2-3; the table's D call, TRBD2, has no DNA check behind it. TRBV1 is given as a pseudogene. The CDR3 consists of 18 residues.

Notes on this clone: One end of the junction fails to match germline, which may point to a read error. The chain has TRBV10-3 and TRBJ2-7, with 7 bases identical to TRBD1. This CDR3 is 13 amino acids long. Per the germline V gene, CDR1 is ENHRY and CDR2 is SYGVKD. CDR3: CAISGQGIYGQYF. As DNA, the CDR3 is TGTGCCATCAGTGGACAGGGCATCTACGGGCAGTACTTC.

This chain links TRBV4-3 with TRBJ2-1, with 10 bases identical to TRBD2. The CDR3 is 16 residues long. Germline values: CDR1 LGHNA, CDR2 YSLEER. The trim removed 3 bases at V and 0 bases at J, leaving 2 bases unmatched. CDR3 nucleotides: TGCGCCAGCAGCCACCCTAGCGGGAGCTCCTACAATGAGCAGTTCTTC. It translates to CASSHPSGSSYNEQFF.

The chain links TRBV10-1 to TRBJ2-2, with D possibly TRBD2 on 6 matching bases. Germline CDR1 and CDR2: WNHNN and SYGVQD (reference sequence). This CDR3 comprises 15 residues. V gave up 1 base and J gave up 5 bases, with 11 bases separating them. This CDR3 is CASSEWRVYTGELFF. CDR3 nucleotide sequence: TGCGCCAGCAGTGAGTGGAGGGTATATACCGGGGAGCTGTTTTTT.

V gene TRBV7-3 combines with J gene TRBJ2-3; TRBD2 might be the D (6 bases). The CDR3 has 15 amino acids. Per the germline V gene, CDR1 is SGHTA and CDR2 is FQGTGA. Trimming cost V 0 bases and J 4 bases, with 11 bases left between them. Here the CDR3 DNA reads TGTGCCAGCAGCTTAACCCCGGGGGTCGCAGATACGCAGTATTTT. It translates to CASSLTPGVADTQYF.

CDR3 sequence: CASSEGAGAYEQYF. CDR3 DNA sequence: TGTGCCAGCAGTGAAGGGGCAGGGGCCTACGAGCAGTACTTC. The gene calls are TRBV6-1 and TRBJ2-7, with TRBD1 as a possible D gene (6 bases). V shed 1 base and J shed 2 bases, with 9 bases lying between them. This CDR3 has 14 residues. The germline CDR1 and CDR2 sequences are MNHNS and SASEGT.

The chain's CDR3 is CASSSGFSYNEQFF. In DNA, the CDR3 is TGTGCCAGCAGCTCAGGGTTCTCCTACAATGAGCAGTTCTTC. The chain joins TRBV7-2 to TRBJ2-1; D might be TRBD1 (5 bases). V was clipped by 4 bases and J by 0 bases, with 7 bases between them. CDR3 size: 14 residues. Germline lookup yields CDR1 SGHTA and CDR2 FQGNSA.

This chain connects TRBV5-1 to TRBJ2-3, with unresolved D. Germline CDR1 is SGHRS and CDR2 is YFSETQ. This CDR3 has 9 residues. Trimming left V 7 bases short and J 7 bases short, with 4 bases between. This CDR3 reads CASVYTQYF. The CDR3 nucleotides read TGCGCCAGCGTATATACGCAGTATTTT.

In nucleotides, the CDR3 is TGCGCCAGCAGCGGAGGCCGGCCAGGTCAGTTCTTC. Translated, it gives CASSGGRPGQFF. The V and J genes are TRBV5-1 and TRBJ2-1, with TRBD2 as a possible D gene (5 bases). Between the trimmed V and J ends, which lost 4 bases and 13 bases, there was a span of 15 bases. The germline gives CDR1 SGHRS, CDR2 YFSETQ. The CDR3 is made up of 12 amino acids. Full variable domain (missing parts from reference TRBV5-1 and TRBJ2-1): KAGVTQTPRYLIKTRGQQVTLSCSPISGHRSVSWYQQTPGQGLQFLFEYFSETQRNKGNFPGRFSGRQFSNSRSEMNVSTLELGDSALYLCASSGGRPGQFFGPGTRLTVL.